This paragraph reports one TCR beta chain. These data originate in a study of T cells after yellow fever vaccination. Germline V lookup: CDR1 SGHNT, CDR2 YENEEA. CDR3 length: 15 amino acids. The V end was cut by 5 bases, the J end by 8 bases, with 18 bases between. A single record per CDR3 protein comes from TCRdb applying MiXCR to the 5' RACE reads. The sample holds 250,000 to 400,000 distinct CDR3 sequences, approximately 4.5% seen once. This TCR was sampled from a man aged 18 to 35 who received the YFV17D yellow fever vaccine. This chain connects TRBV11-3 to TRBJ2-2; D possibly matches TRBD1 or TRBD2 (5 bases each). Material: PBMCs, obtained 15 days after the yellow fever booster vaccination. The chain's CDR3 is CASSATGPIGGELFF. The CDR3 DNA is TGTGCCAGCAGCGCTACGGGACCGATCGGGGGGGAGCTGTTTTTT. The entire variable domain, with the rest obtained from reference TRBV11-3 and TRBJ2-2, is as follows: EAGVVQSPRYKIIEKKQPVAFWCNPISGHNTLYWYLQNLGQGPELLIRYENEEAVDDSQLPKDRFSAERLKGVDSTLKIQPAELGDSAVYLCASSATGPIGGELFFGEGSRLTVL.